The TCR beta chain described here comes from a study of shared clonotypes between healthy human individuals. The study's findings and limits: When naive CD4 clonotypes were compared across a few donors, 5% to 5.5% were shared. Sequencing depth was expected to influence donor clonotype sharing. Estimated richness values were generally larger in naive subsets than in memory subsets.

The CDR3 runs to 14 residues. CDR1 and CDR2 (germline): LNHDA, SQIVND (reference sequence). The V and J ends lost 6 bases and 3 bases, in that order; junction bases with no gene match: 6. Naive CD8 populations comprised CD45RO-negative cells positively selected for CCR7, excluding terminally differentiated effector memory CD45RA+ cells. In the case of this clone: The antigen is undetermined.

Profiled with immunoSEQ multiplex PCR; TCRdb holds only in-frame clones, not every one. The sample yields around 2.1 million clones, roughly 91% seen once. The sequence was obtained from a man younger than 35 in good health. Some clones in this sample may be carry-over from other donors' samples. Material for sequencing was naive CD8+ T cells from PBMCs. The rearrangement uses TRBV19 and TRBJ2-7; 9 nucleotides match TRBD1. CDR3 in amino acids: CASRGTGNDYEQYF. In DNA, the CDR3 is TGTGCCAGTAGGGGGACAGGGAACGACTACGAGCAGTACTTC.